The 25 T cell receptor beta chains below come from one sample, sequenced in a study of T-cell reconstitution after alpha-beta-depleted transplantation in children. Unique molecular identifiers featured in how the TCRbeta library was prepared. From the PCR reads, TCRdb called clonotypes with MiXCR, one entry per CDR3 protein. The sample consists of a few hundred thousand distinct CDR3 sequences, around 7% of them appearing once. Sequencing used PBMCs, obtained before TCRalphabeta/CD19-depleted stem cell transplant. All receptors come from a boy aged 2-15 years with acute lymphoblastic leukemia, due to receive a stem cell transplant.

The CDR3 nucleotides read TGCGCCAGCAGCCAAGAGAAGTGGCTAGGAGCCTACGAGCAGTACTTC. This translates into CASSQEKWLGAYEQYF. V is TRBV4-3 and J is TRBJ2-7; D uncertain. The germline V and J ends were trimmed by 0 bases and 2 bases, with 14 bases remaining between them. Per the germline V gene, CDR1 is LGHNA and CDR2 is YSLEER. This CDR3 is 16 amino acids long.

This clonotype was observed many times. V is TRBV28 and J is TRBJ2-5; a possible D gene is TRBD2 (6 bases). Trimming shortened V by 5 bases and J by 2 bases, and 15 bases separated the two germline ends. Germline V lookup: CDR1 MDHEN, CDR2 SYDVKM. The CDR3 length is 15 residues. In nucleotides, the CDR3 is TGTGCCAGCAGTCGCCGGGGGTATCGACAAGAGACCCAGTACTTC. This encodes CASSRRGYRQETQYF.

This clonotype occurred many times. The chain couples TRBV6-1 to TRBJ2-1; TRBD2 matches 7 bases. This CDR3 spans 16 amino acids. CDR1 and CDR2 from the germline V gene are MNHNS and SASEGT. V was pared by 4 bases and J by 4 bases, with 10 bases of the junction left unmatched. The CDR3 reads CASSVHLAELYNEQFF. CDR3 in DNA: TGTGCCAGCAGTGTTCACCTAGCGGAACTGTACAATGAGCAGTTCTTC.

This clonotype was seen at least ten times. The V gene is TRBV5-1, the J gene TRBJ2-1; 8 bases agree with TRBD2. After removal of 2 bases from V and 5 bases from J, the junction contained 6 bases not matched to a gene. This CDR3 has 15 residues. Germline CDR1 and CDR2: SGHRS and YFSETQ. The CDR3 spells CASSFALAVDNEQFF. In DNA, the CDR3 is TGCGCCAGCAGCTTTGCACTAGCGGTGGACAATGAGCAGTTCTTC.

In its sample, this clonotype was seen many times. The chain employs TRBV28 and TRBJ2-7; 8 bases are a match to TRBD1. Trimming at V came to 3 bases and at J to 2 bases, leaving 6 bases not matched to a gene. This CDR3 is 15 amino acids long. Germline V lookup: CDR1 MDHEN, CDR2 SYDVKM. The CDR3 loop is CASSFKQGETYEQYF. CDR3 DNA sequence: TGTGCCAGCAGTTTCAAACAGGGGGAAACCTACGAGCAGTACTTC.

This clonotype was found many times. The chain links TRBV5-8 to TRBJ1-1, with D perhaps TRBD1 (5 bases). V was shortened by 0 bases and J by 0 bases, with 9 bases between the two germline ends. Germline assignment: CDR1 SGHTS and CDR2 YDEGEE. This CDR3 is 15 amino acids long. The CDR3 region is CASSLVAGMNTEAFF. CDR3 sequence (DNA): TGTGCCAGCAGCTTGGTGGCAGGGATGAACACTGAAGCTTTCTTT.

Many counts were recorded for this clonotype. The rearrangement joins TRBV20-1 to TRBJ2-7, with 7 bases that match TRBD1. Trimming at V came to 0 bases and at J to 2 bases, leaving 1 base not matched to a gene. Germline CDR1 and CDR2: DFQATT and SNEGSKA (reference sequence). The CDR3 runs to 13 residues. The CDR3 loop is CSAREQGPYEQYF. The CDR3 DNA reads as TGCAGTGCTAGAGAACAGGGGCCCTACGAGCAGTACTTC.

In its sample, this clonotype was seen many times. V and J are TRBV7-9 and TRBJ1-2; D might be TRBD1 (5 bases). Trimming removed 5 bases from V and 4 bases from J, with 14 bases in between. The CDR3 is 14 residues long. Germline CDR1 is SEHNR and CDR2 is FQNEAQ (reference sequence). CDR3 region: CASSPIPQGYGYTF. DNA for the CDR3: TGTGCCAGCAGCCCCATACCCCAGGGCTATGGCTACACCTTC.

This clonotype was recorded at least ten times. The chain joins TRBV12-3 or TRBV12-4 to TRBJ2-1, with 12 positions matching TRBD2. The CDR3 covers 17 residues. J lost 7 bases, V lost 3 bases, and 10 bases had no gene match. The CDR3 DNA sequence: TGTGCCAGCAGTTTGAACAGCCTAGCGGGAGGGTGGAATGAGCAGTTCTTC. Protein: CASSLNSLAGGWNEQFF.

This clonotype showed up just a few times. The chain joins TRBV20-1 to TRBJ2-5; D is undetermined. Per germline, CDR1 DFQATT and CDR2 SNEGSKA (reference sequence). Trimming removed 7 bases at V and 4 bases at J, with 16 bases between. The CDR3 consists of 13 residues. The CDR3 here is CSVRVGATETQYF. In nucleotides, the CDR3 is TGCAGTGTCCGAGTAGGCGCTACAGAGACCCAGTACTTC.

This clonotype was counted many times. The J gene is TRBJ2-1, the V gene TRBV7-9; 12 bases agree with TRBD2. V shed 1 base and J 8 bases; nucleotides not matched to a gene: 6. Germline V lookup: CDR1 SEHNR, CDR2 FQNEAQ (reference sequence). The CDR3 runs to 16 residues. DNA of the CDR3: TGTGCCAGCAGCTTAGTCCTAGCGGGAGGGATCGATGAGCAGTTCTTC. Translated: CASSLVLAGGIDEQFF.

This clonotype was observed at least ten times. J is TRBJ2-7 and V is TRBV7-2; D may be TRBD1 (8 bases). Germline values: CDR1 SGHTA, CDR2 FQGNSA. Trimming shortened V by 2 bases and J by 2 bases, and 13 bases separated the two germline ends. There are 15 residues in the CDR3. The CDR3 nucleotides read TGTGCCAGCAGCTTAAGGACAGGGACTACCTACGAGCAGTACTTC. Its protein product is CASSLRTGTTYEQYF.

This clonotype has ten or more counts. This chain joins TRBV7-6 and TRBJ2-5; the match to TRBD1 covers 7 bases. Germline CDR1 SGHVS, CDR2 FNYEAQ. V trimming: 4 bases; J trimming: 1 base; junction bases outside the gene matches: 6. The CDR3 has 15 residues. The CDR3 sequence: CASSSNGDSQETQYF. The CDR3 DNA reads as TGTGCCAGCAGCTCGAATGGGGACAGCCAAGAGACCCAGTACTTC.

The sample holds a few counts of this clonotype. V usage is TRBV28 and J usage is TRBJ1-1, with 8 bases identical to TRBD1. The CDR3 extends over 16 amino acids. J was trimmed by 6 bases and V by 3 bases; bases with no gene match: 12. CDR1 is MDHEN, CDR2 SYDVKM, per germline. CDR3 residues: CASSFLRQGMVPEAFF. The CDR3 DNA reads TGTGCCAGCAGTTTCCTCAGACAGGGGATGGTCCCTGAAGCTTTCTTT.

The rearrangement links TRBV5-1 to TRBJ2-1; 9 positions match TRBD2. V trimming: 5 bases; J trimming: 4 bases; junction bases outside the gene matches: 10. Per the germline V gene, CDR1 is SGHRS and CDR2 is YFSETQ. The CDR3 loop spans 16 amino acids. The CDR3 coding sequence is TGCGCCAGCAGTCGCGATAGCGGGAGCCGTTACAATGAGCAGTTCTTC. This codes for CASSRDSGSRYNEQFF.

This clonotype was counted ten times or more. CDR3 region: CASSSGTTSGTQYF. In nucleotides, the CDR3 is TGTGCCAGCAGCTCCGGGACTACCTCTGGGACCCAGTACTTC. The J gene is TRBJ2-5, the V gene TRBV7-2, with 7 nucleotides matching TRBD2. CDR1 is SGHTA, CDR2 FQGNSA, per germline. V lost 4 bases to trimming and J lost 7 bases; unmatched junction nucleotides: 9. The CDR3 contains 14 residues.

Many counts were recorded for this clonotype. The chain is built from TRBV12-3 or TRBV12-4 and TRBJ2-4; D is possibly TRBD1 or TRBD2 (5 bases each). The CDR3 consists of 13 residues. Trimming left V 5 bases short and J 4 bases short, with 9 bases between. CDR3 bases: TGTGCCAGCAGTCCGGGACCGAAAAACATTCAGTACTTC. This encodes CASSPGPKNIQYF.

This clonotype was counted ten times or more. J is TRBJ2-7 and V is TRBV11-2; tentatively, D is TRBD1 (6 bases). Germline-derived CDR1 and CDR2 are SGHAT and FQNNGV. The CDR3 is 14 residues long. V was shortened by 4 bases and J by 2 bases, with 12 bases between the two germline ends. Written as DNA, the CDR3 is TGTGCCAGCAGCTCTCAGGGGTACACCTACGAGCAGTACTTC. Translating it yields CASSSQGYTYEQYF.

The chain employs TRBV9 and TRBJ2-1; D unclear. The CDR3 sequence is 13 residues long. CDR1 is SGDLS, CDR2 YYNGEE, per germline. The V end was cut by 0 bases, the J end by 8 bases, with 9 bases between. The CDR3 spells CASSVASVHEQFF. Here the CDR3 DNA reads TGTGCCAGCAGCGTAGCGAGCGTGCATGAGCAGTTCTTC.

This clonotype has only a few counts. This sequence joins TRBV7-9 and TRBJ2-3; 8 positions match TRBD1. The V and J ends lost 1 base and 5 bases, in that order; junction bases with no gene match: 2. Per germline, CDR1 SEHNR and CDR2 FQNEAQ (reference sequence). The CDR3 is made up of 14 amino acids. CDR3 bases: TGTGCCAGCAGCTTAGGCAGGGGGCAAGATACGCAGTATTTT. Protein product: CASSLGRGQDTQYF.

The chain combines TRBV5-1 with TRBJ1-1; TRBD1 matches 7 bases. The trim removed 9 bases at V and 0 bases at J, leaving 17 bases unmatched. The CDR3 covers 17 residues. The germline CDR1 and CDR2 sequences are SGHRS and YFSETQ. CDR3 coding DNA: TGCGCCACCGCCCCCGCGGCAGGGGGATCAATGAACACTGAAGCTTTCTTT. It is translated as CATAPAAGGSMNTEAFF. The variable domain in full, completed from reference TRBV5-1 and TRBJ1-1, reads KAGVTQTPRYLIKTRGQQVTLSCSPISGHRSVSWYQQTPGQGLQFLFEYFSETQRNKGNFPGRFSGRQFSNSRSEMNVSTLELGDSALYLCATAPAAGGSMNTEAFFGQGTRLTVV.

This clonotype was detected many times. V is TRBV30 and J is TRBJ2-3; D not resolved. Trimming stripped 6 bases from V and 3 bases from J, with 13 bases between. The CDR3 sequence is 13 residues long. The germline gives CDR1 GTSNPN, CDR2 SVGIG (reference sequence). The CDR3 region has the DNA TGTGCCTGCGGGTGGGTTTGGACAGATACGCAGTATTTT. Protein sequence: CACGWVWTDTQYF.

This clonotype was recorded a few times. The V call is TRBV29-1, the J call TRBJ2-7; TRBD1 might be the D (6 bases). The V and J ends lost 7 bases and 6 bases respectively, with 19 bases between them. This CDR3 has 13 amino acids. The germline gives CDR1 SQVTM, CDR2 ANQGSEA. CDR3 amino acids: CSANPAGAGEQYF. CDR3 sequence (DNA): TGCAGCGCAAACCCCGCAGGGGCCGGCGAGCAGTACTTC.

This clonotype occurred many times. The genes are TRBV14 and TRBJ1-6, with D hard to call. V gave up 2 bases and J gave up 9 bases, with 8 bases separating them. The germline V gene has CDR1 SGHDN and CDR2 FVKESK. This CDR3 region has 13 residues. The CDR3 is CASSQISGSPLHF. CDR3 DNA: TGTGCCAGCAGCCAAATATCCGGTTCACCCCTCCACTTT.

This clonotype has ten or more counts. V and J are TRBV19 and TRBJ2-1; TRBD2 aligns across 14 bases. The CDR3 consists of 16 residues. The germline V gene has CDR1 LNHDA and CDR2 SQIVND (reference sequence). The J segment lost 8 bases and the V segment lost 5 bases, leaving 8 bases of the junction unmatched. The CDR3 DNA follows: TGTGCCAGTAGTCCCGGGACTAGCGGGAGTGGGGATGAGCAGTTCTTC. Translating gives CASSPGTSGSGDEQFF. Drawing the rest from reference TRBV19 and TRBJ2-1, the complete variable domain is DGGITQSPKYLFRKEGQNVTLSCEQNLNHDAMYWYRQDPGQGLRLIYYSQIVNDFQKGDIAEGYSVSREKKESFPLTVTSAQKNPTAFYLCASSPGTSGSGDEQFFGPGTRLTVL.